Listed below are T cell receptor beta chains from one sample, sequenced in a study of tissue T cells after allogeneic stem cell transplantation. Some clones are missing from TCRdb's copy, which holds only in-frame ones; the method was immunoSEQ multiplex PCR. Among several thousand clones listed, 70% were seen once. The source material was tissue from the rectum, sampled at autopsy. These receptors originate from a woman between 18 and 50 years old with breast cancer. Each CDR3 is given with its conserved first and last residue. D genes are given only for firm matches. Size is stated for part of the rows, as once, few or many counts, or as a class when the clone is expanded.

clone_size: NA; v_call: TRBV7-2; d_call: NA; j_call: TRBJ2-7; cdr3_nt: TGTGCCAGCAGTTATAGGGGCGGAGGCTACGAGCAGTACTTC; cdr3_aa: CASSYRGGGYEQYF
clone_size: few; v_call: TRBV24-1; d_call: NA; j_call: TRBJ1-2; cdr3_nt: TGTGCCACCAGTGAGGCGACTCAAAACTATGGCTACACCTTC; cdr3_aa: CATSEATQNYGYTF
clone_size: NA; v_call: TRBV24-1; d_call: TRBD1; j_call: TRBJ1-5; cdr3_nt: TGTGCCACCAGTGATTTGCACAGGGGTCAGCCCCAGCATTTT; cdr3_aa: CATSDLHRGQPQHF
clone_size: NA; v_call: TRBV19; d_call: TRBD1; j_call: TRBJ1-2; cdr3_nt: TGTGCCAGTAGTATACTCGCAGGGGGCTATGGCTACACCTTC; cdr3_aa: CASSILAGGYGYTF
clone_size: NA; v_call: TRBV14; d_call: NA; j_call: TRBJ1-1; cdr3_nt: TGTGCCAGCAGCCAGGATTTGTTCACTGAAGCTTTCTTT; cdr3_aa: CASSQDLFTEAFF
clone_size: NA; v_call: TRBV4-3; d_call: NA; j_call: TRBJ2-5; cdr3_nt: TGCGCCAGCAGCCAACACCTAGCCCAGGAGACCCAGTACTTC; cdr3_aa: CASSQHLAQETQYF
clone_size: NA; v_call: TRBV14; d_call: TRBD1; j_call: TRBJ2-5; cdr3_nt: TGTGCCAGCAGCCAAGATCGCGGGACAGGGTTGGGTGAGACCCAGTACTTC; cdr3_aa: CASSQDRGTGLGETQYF
clone_size: NA; v_call: TRBV28; d_call: NA; j_call: TRBJ2-7; cdr3_nt: TGTGCCAGCAGTCCACACGGAACAGCCTACGAGCAGTACTTC; cdr3_aa: CASSPHGTAYEQYF
clone_size: NA; v_call: TRBV30; d_call: NA; j_call: TRBJ1-4; cdr3_nt: TGTGCCTGGGGGGGCGATAAAGCGATTGAAAAACTGTTTTTT; cdr3_aa: CAWGGDKAIEKLFF
clone_size: NA; v_call: TRBV19; d_call: NA; j_call: TRBJ2-5; cdr3_nt: TGTGCCAGTAGTACTCTAGGGGAGACCCAGTACTTC; cdr3_aa: CASSTLGETQYF
clone_size: NA; v_call: TRBV11-2; d_call: NA; j_call: TRBJ2-7; cdr3_nt: TGTGCCAGCAGCTTAGAAGTCCACGAGCAGTACTTC; cdr3_aa: CASSLEVHEQYF
clone_size: NA; v_call: TRBV3-1/TRBV3-2; d_call: NA; j_call: TRBJ1-2; cdr3_nt: TGTGCCAGCAGCCAAGTTGAATATGGCTACACCTTC; cdr3_aa: CASSQVEYGYTF
clone_size: NA; v_call: TRBV24-1; d_call: NA; j_call: TRBJ1-2; cdr3_nt: TGTGCCACCAGTGGACCGGAGCTTCGCTATGGCTACACCTTC; cdr3_aa: CATSGPELRYGYTF
clone_size: NA; v_call: TRBV3-1/TRBV3-2; d_call: NA; j_call: TRBJ2-7; cdr3_nt: TGTGCCAGCAGCCAAGTGATGACAGCCTACGAGCAGTACTTC; cdr3_aa: CASSQVMTAYEQYF
clone_size: few; v_call: TRBV15; d_call: NA; j_call: TRBJ1-2; cdr3_nt: TGTGCCACCAGCAGAGATGAGTTGGGCTACACCTTC; cdr3_aa: CATSRDELGYTF
clone_size: few; v_call: TRBV11-1; d_call: NA; j_call: TRBJ2-3; cdr3_nt: TGTGCCAGCAGCCCCCCAGGGGCCACAGATACGCAGTATTTT; cdr3_aa: CASSPPGATDTQYF
clone_size: NA; v_call: TRBV10-1; d_call: NA; j_call: TRBJ1-1; cdr3_nt: TGCGCCAGCAGTGTCTGCACTGAAGCTTTCTTT; cdr3_aa: CASSVCTEAFF
clone_size: NA; v_call: TRBV28; d_call: NA; j_call: TRBJ1-5; cdr3_nt: TGTGCCAGCAGTGCGGCCTTTAGCAATCAGCCCCAGCATTTT; cdr3_aa: CASSAAFSNQPQHF
clone_size: few; v_call: TRBV9; d_call: NA; j_call: TRBJ2-7; cdr3_nt: TGTGCCAGCAGCGAGGGTTGGGGGGCGGAATACGAGCAGTACTTC; cdr3_aa: CASSEGWGAEYEQYF
clone_size: NA; v_call: TRBV9; d_call: NA; j_call: TRBJ2-3; cdr3_nt: TGTGCCAGCAGCGTATACTCTAGCTCAGATACGCAGTATTTT; cdr3_aa: CASSVYSSSDTQYF
clone_size: NA; v_call: TRBV6-2/TRBV6-3; d_call: NA; j_call: TRBJ2-7; cdr3_nt: TGTGCCAGCAGTTACTCGAGGGCCATCGGCCCTTACGAGCAGTACTTC; cdr3_aa: CASSYSRAIGPYEQYF
clone_size: once; v_call: TRBV7-2; d_call: NA; j_call: TRBJ1-1; cdr3_nt: TGTGCCAGCAGCCCAGGGACAACCCGTGAAGCTTTCTTT; cdr3_aa: CASSPGTTREAFF
clone_size: NA; v_call: TRBV5-1; d_call: NA; j_call: TRBJ1-3; cdr3_nt: TGCGCCAGCAGCCCGACAGTGGCTGGAAACACCATATATTTT; cdr3_aa: CASSPTVAGNTIYF
clone_size: few; v_call: TRBV7-2; d_call: TRBD2; j_call: TRBJ2-3; cdr3_nt: TGTGCCAGCAGCTCTACTAGCGGGCCAGATACGCAGTATTTT; cdr3_aa: CASSSTSGPDTQYF
clone_size: NA; v_call: TRBV3-1/TRBV3-2; d_call: NA; j_call: TRBJ2-5; cdr3_nt: TGTGCCAGCAGCACAGTAAACCAAGAGACCCAGTACTTC; cdr3_aa: CASSTVNQETQYF
clone_size: NA; v_call: TRBV29-1; d_call: TRBD2; j_call: TRBJ2-7; cdr3_nt: TGCAGCGTTTCGAGTAGCGGGAGCTCCTACGAGCAGTACTTC; cdr3_aa: CSVSSSGSSYEQYF
clone_size: NA; v_call: TRBV7-9; d_call: TRBD2; j_call: TRBJ2-1; cdr3_nt: TGTGCCAGCAGCTTATTAGCGGGGGAGTACAATGAGCAGTTCTTC; cdr3_aa: CASSLLAGEYNEQFF
clone_size: NA; v_call: TRBV7-2; d_call: TRBD1; j_call: TRBJ1-4; cdr3_nt: TGTGCCAGCAGCTTAGGCAGGGGGGGCGAAAAACTGTTTTTT; cdr3_aa: CASSLGRGGEKLFF
clone_size: NA; v_call: TRBV19; d_call: NA; j_call: TRBJ1-4; cdr3_nt: TGTGCCAGTAGTGTTGGTGAAAAACTGTTTTTT; cdr3_aa: CASSVGEKLFF
clone_size: few; v_call: TRBV4-1; d_call: NA; j_call: TRBJ1-6; cdr3_nt: TGCGCCAGCAGCCAAGAGAGCGGCGGGTATTCACCCCTCCACTTT; cdr3_aa: CASSQESGGYSPLHF
clone_size: NA; v_call: TRBV18; d_call: TRBD1; j_call: TRBJ2-7; cdr3_nt: TGTGCCAGCTCACCCCGGGACAGCAACTACGAGCAGTACTTC; cdr3_aa: CASSPRDSNYEQYF
clone_size: NA; v_call: TRBV25-1; d_call: NA; j_call: TRBJ2-7; cdr3_nt: TGTGCCAGCAGTGAGGGCAACTACGAGCAGTACTTC; cdr3_aa: CASSEGNYEQYF
clone_size: NA; v_call: TRBV9; d_call: TRBD2; j_call: TRBJ2-2; cdr3_nt: TGTGCCAGCAGCGTAACTCTACCTAGCGGGGGGACCGGGGAGCTGTTTTTT; cdr3_aa: CASSVTLPSGGTGELFF
clone_size: NA; v_call: TRBV11-1; d_call: NA; j_call: TRBJ1-2; cdr3_nt: TGTGCCAGCAGCTTAGGGCGAAATGGCTACACCTTC; cdr3_aa: CASSLGRNGYTF
clone_size: few; v_call: TRBV5-5; d_call: TRBD1; j_call: TRBJ1-1; cdr3_nt: TGTGCCAGCAGCCTGAACAGGGGGCGAGAAACTGAAGCTTTCTTT; cdr3_aa: CASSLNRGRETEAFF
clone_size: NA; v_call: TRBV11-2; d_call: NA; j_call: TRBJ2-1; cdr3_nt: TGTGCCAGCAGCTTTAACCCCTCGGGCGACAATGAGCAGTTCTTC; cdr3_aa: CASSFNPSGDNEQFF
clone_size: NA; v_call: TRBV4-3; d_call: TRBD1; j_call: TRBJ1-1; cdr3_nt: TGCGCCAGCGGCCGCACAGGGGGCGATTACACTGAAGCTTTCTTT; cdr3_aa: CASGRTGGDYTEAFF
clone_size: NA; v_call: TRBV9; d_call: TRBD2; j_call: TRBJ2-1; cdr3_nt: TGTGCCAGCAGCGTACTGGGGGCGGGAGGGGCCAATGAGCAGTTCTTC; cdr3_aa: CASSVLGAGGANEQFF
clone_size: NA; v_call: TRBV19; d_call: NA; j_call: TRBJ2-7; cdr3_nt: TGTGCCAGTAGTCTTTGGACCGATCAGAGTTCGGACGAGCAGTACTTC; cdr3_aa: CASSLWTDQSSDEQYF
clone_size: NA; v_call: TRBV12-3/TRBV12-4; d_call: NA; j_call: TRBJ2-1; cdr3_nt: TGTGCCAGCAGTTTACGCCCCAATGAGCAGTTCTTC; cdr3_aa: CASSLRPNEQFF
clone_size: few; v_call: TRBV7-2; d_call: NA; j_call: TRBJ1-4; cdr3_nt: TGTGCCAGCAGCTTGAATGCCGGGGTGAATGAAAAACTGTTTTTT; cdr3_aa: CASSLNAGVNEKLFF
clone_size: NA; v_call: TRBV5-1; d_call: NA; j_call: TRBJ1-2; cdr3_nt: TGCGCCAGCAGCTTACGGGGGGGCTATGGCTACACCTTC; cdr3_aa: CASSLRGGYGYTF
clone_size: NA; v_call: TRBV9; d_call: TRBD2; j_call: TRBJ2-5; cdr3_nt: TGTGCCAGCACCCGGACTAGCGGGGAAGAGACCCAGTACTTC; cdr3_aa: CASTRTSGEETQYF
clone_size: NA; v_call: TRBV9; d_call: NA; j_call: TRBJ2-3; cdr3_nt: TGTGCCAGCAGCGTAGCCGGGCCAGATACGCAGTATTTT; cdr3_aa: CASSVAGPDTQYF
clone_size: NA; v_call: TRBV9; d_call: NA; j_call: TRBJ2-1; cdr3_nt: TGTGCCAGCAGCTCATCCGGGACCTCATACAATGAGCAGTTCTTC; cdr3_aa: CASSSSGTSYNEQFF
clone_size: NA; v_call: TRBV9; d_call: NA; j_call: TRBJ2-1; cdr3_nt: TGTGCCAGCAGCGTAGGTGTGAGCGACCAATTGAGTGGTGAGCAGTTCTTC; cdr3_aa: CASSVGVSDQLSGEQFF
clone_size: NA; v_call: TRBV10-3; d_call: TRBD1; j_call: TRBJ1-5; cdr3_nt: TGTGCCATCAGTGGGGGACAGGGCCTAAATCAGCCCCAGCATTTT; cdr3_aa: CAISGGQGLNQPQHF
clone_size: once; v_call: TRBV15; d_call: TRBD1; j_call: TRBJ2-5; cdr3_nt: TGTGCCACCACGGCGGACAGGGGAGAGACCCAGTACTTC; cdr3_aa: CATTADRGETQYF
clone_size: NA; v_call: TRBV6-4; d_call: NA; j_call: TRBJ1-2; cdr3_nt: TGTGCCAGCAGTGACTCCGGGGGCTTTGGCTATGGCTACACCTTC; cdr3_aa: CASSDSGGFGYGYTF
clone_size: few; v_call: TRBV12-3/TRBV12-4; d_call: NA; j_call: TRBJ2-2; cdr3_nt: TGTGCCAGCAGTTTTGCGGCTTCCGGGGAGCTGTTTTTT; cdr3_aa: CASSFAASGELFF
clone_size: NA; v_call: TRBV7-2; d_call: TRBD1; j_call: TRBJ2-5; cdr3_nt: TGTGCCAGCAGCCTCGGGACAGCCCTACAAGAGACCCAGTACTTC; cdr3_aa: CASSLGTALQETQYF
clone_size: NA; v_call: TRBV19; d_call: NA; j_call: TRBJ2-5; cdr3_nt: TGTGCCAGTACCGCCGGGAGACAGGCCGCCGGGGAGACCCAGTACTTC; cdr3_aa: CASTAGRQAAGETQYF
clone_size: NA; v_call: TRBV30; d_call: TRBD2; j_call: TRBJ2-1; cdr3_nt: TGTGCCAGTATAGCGGGAGGGGAAAATGAGCAGTTCTTC; cdr3_aa: CASIAGGENEQFF
clone_size: NA; v_call: TRBV11-2; d_call: NA; j_call: TRBJ2-5; cdr3_nt: TGTGCCAGCAGCTTAGAGTACTACCAAGAGACCCAGTACTTC; cdr3_aa: CASSLEYYQETQYF
clone_size: NA; v_call: TRBV5-6; d_call: TRBD1; j_call: TRBJ2-2; cdr3_nt: TGTGCCAGCGGACAGGTCCGTACCGGGGAGCTGTTTTTT; cdr3_aa: CASGQVRTGELFF
clone_size: NA; v_call: TRBV6-5; d_call: NA; j_call: TRBJ1-1; cdr3_nt: TGTGCCAGCACCTTACTACCTGGGCGGACTGGTGAAGCTTTCTTT; cdr3_aa: CASTLLPGRTGEAFF
clone_size: NA; v_call: TRBV6-5; d_call: TRBD1; j_call: TRBJ1-4; cdr3_nt: TGTGCCAGCAGGGACCCCGGGACAGTCGAAAAACTGTTTTTT; cdr3_aa: CASRDPGTVEKLFF
clone_size: NA; v_call: TRBV4-2; d_call: NA; j_call: TRBJ2-7; cdr3_nt: TGTGCCAGCAGCCAAGTCGGTAGCGGATACTCCTACGAGCAGTACTTC; cdr3_aa: CASSQVGSGYSYEQYF